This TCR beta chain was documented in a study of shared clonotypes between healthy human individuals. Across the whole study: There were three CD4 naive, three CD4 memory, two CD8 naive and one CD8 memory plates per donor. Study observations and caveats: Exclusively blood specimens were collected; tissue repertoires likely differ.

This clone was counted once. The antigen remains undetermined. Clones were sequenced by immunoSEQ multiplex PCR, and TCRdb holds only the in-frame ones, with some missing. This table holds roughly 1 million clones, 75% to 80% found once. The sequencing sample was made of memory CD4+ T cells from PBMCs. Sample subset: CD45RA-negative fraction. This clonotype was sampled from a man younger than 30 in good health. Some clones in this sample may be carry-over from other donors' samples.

The CDR3 sequence: CASGLEQPQHF. For the CDR3, the DNA is TGTGCCAGTGGGTTGGAACAGCCCCAGCATTTT. The J gene is TRBJ1-5, the V gene TRBV28; no firm D call. V dropped 9 bases and J dropped 7 bases, with 10 bases sitting between them. This CDR3 has 11 residues. Germline CDR1 is MDHEN and CDR2 is SYDVKM.